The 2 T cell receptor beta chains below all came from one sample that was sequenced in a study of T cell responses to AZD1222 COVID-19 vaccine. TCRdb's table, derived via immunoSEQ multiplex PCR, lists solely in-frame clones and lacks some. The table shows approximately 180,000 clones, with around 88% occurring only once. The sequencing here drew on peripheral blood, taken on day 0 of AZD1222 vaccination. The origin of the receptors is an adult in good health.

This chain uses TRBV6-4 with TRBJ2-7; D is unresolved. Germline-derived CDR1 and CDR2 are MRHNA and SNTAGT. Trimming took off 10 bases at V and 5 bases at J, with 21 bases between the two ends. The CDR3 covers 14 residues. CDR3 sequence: CAIPLRQKGNEQYF. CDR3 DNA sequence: TGTGCCATTCCACTTCGGCAGAAGGGAAACGAGCAGTACTTC.

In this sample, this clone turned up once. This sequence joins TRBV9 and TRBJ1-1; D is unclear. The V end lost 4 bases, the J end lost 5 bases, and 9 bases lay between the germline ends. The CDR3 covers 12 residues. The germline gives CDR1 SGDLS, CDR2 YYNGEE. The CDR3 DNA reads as TGTGCCAGCAGCCGCGGGGAAACTGAAGCTTTCTTT. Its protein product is CASSRGETEAFF.